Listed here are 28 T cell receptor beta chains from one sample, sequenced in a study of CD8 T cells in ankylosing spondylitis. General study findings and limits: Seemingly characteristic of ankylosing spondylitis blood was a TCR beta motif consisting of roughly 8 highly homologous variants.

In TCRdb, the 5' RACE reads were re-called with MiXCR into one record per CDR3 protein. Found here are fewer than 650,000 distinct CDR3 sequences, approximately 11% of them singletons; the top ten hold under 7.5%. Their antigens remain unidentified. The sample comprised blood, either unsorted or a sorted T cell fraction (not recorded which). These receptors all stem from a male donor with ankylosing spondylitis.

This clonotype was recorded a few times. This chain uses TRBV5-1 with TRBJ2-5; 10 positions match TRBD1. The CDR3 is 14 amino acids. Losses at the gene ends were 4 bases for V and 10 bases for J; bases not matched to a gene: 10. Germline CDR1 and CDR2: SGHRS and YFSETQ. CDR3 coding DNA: TGCGCCAGCAGCGTGGCCGGGACAGGGGAGGTCCAGTACTTC. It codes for CASSVAGTGEVQYF.

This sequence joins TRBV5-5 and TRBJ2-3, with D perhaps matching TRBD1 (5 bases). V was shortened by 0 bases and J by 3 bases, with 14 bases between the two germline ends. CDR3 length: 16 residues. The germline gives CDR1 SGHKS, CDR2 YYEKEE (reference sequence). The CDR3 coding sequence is TGTGCCAGCAGCTTGGAGGGGATCGTTAATACAGATACGCAGTATTTT. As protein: CASSLEGIVNTDTQYF.

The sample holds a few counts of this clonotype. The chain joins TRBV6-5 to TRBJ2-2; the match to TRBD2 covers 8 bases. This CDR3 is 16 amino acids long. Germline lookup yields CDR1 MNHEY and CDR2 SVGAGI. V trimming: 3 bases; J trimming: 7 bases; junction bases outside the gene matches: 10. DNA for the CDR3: TGTGCCAGCAGTTATGCGAGCGGGAGCGCCGGCGGGGAGCTGTTTTTT. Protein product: CASSYASGSAGGELFF.

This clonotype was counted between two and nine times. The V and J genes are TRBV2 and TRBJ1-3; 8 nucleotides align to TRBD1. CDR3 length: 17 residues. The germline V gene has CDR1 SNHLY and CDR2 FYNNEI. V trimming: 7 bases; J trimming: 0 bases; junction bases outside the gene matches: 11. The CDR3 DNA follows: TGTGCCAGCACCACCTTGGGACAGGTCTTCTCTGGAAACACCATATATTTT. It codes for CASTTLGQVFSGNTIYF.

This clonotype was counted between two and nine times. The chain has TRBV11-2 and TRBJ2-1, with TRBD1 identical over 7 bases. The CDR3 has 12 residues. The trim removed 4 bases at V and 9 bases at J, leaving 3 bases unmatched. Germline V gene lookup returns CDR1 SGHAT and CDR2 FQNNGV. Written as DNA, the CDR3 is TGTGCCAGCAGCTCAGACAGGGTTGAGCAGTTCTTC. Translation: CASSSDRVEQFF.

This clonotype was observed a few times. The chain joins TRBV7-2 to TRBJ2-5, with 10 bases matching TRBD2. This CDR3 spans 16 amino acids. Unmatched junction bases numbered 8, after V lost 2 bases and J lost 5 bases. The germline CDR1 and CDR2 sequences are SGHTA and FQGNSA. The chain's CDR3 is CASSLMVAGGRETQYF. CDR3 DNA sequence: TGTGCCAGCAGCTTAATGGTAGCGGGGGGCCGGGAGACCCAGTACTTC.

The CDR3 loop reads CASTPPGTGVNYGYTF. The CDR3, as DNA: TGTGCCAGTACCCCTCCCGGGACAGGGGTGAACTATGGCTACACCTTC. This chain uses TRBV19 with TRBJ1-2, with TRBD1 matching over 10 bases. Losses at the gene ends were 7 bases for V and 2 bases for J; bases not matched to a gene: 10. CDR3 length equals 16 residues. Germline V gene lookup returns CDR1 LNHDA and CDR2 SQIVND (reference sequence).

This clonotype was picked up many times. The CDR3 region has the DNA TGTGCCAGCAGAAGAGGGGGCTCGACTTATGGCTACACCTTC. It specifies CASRRGGSTYGYTF. This chain links TRBV12-3 or TRBV12-4 with TRBJ1-2, with TRBD1 matching over 7 bases. V gave up 6 bases and J gave up 5 bases; unmatched junction bases: 9. The CDR3 is 14 residues long.

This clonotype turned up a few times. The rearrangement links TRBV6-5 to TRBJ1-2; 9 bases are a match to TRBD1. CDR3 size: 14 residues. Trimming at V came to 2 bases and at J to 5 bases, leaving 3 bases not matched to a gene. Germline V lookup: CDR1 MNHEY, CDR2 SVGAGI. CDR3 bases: TGTGCCAGCAGTTACCTGGACAGGGGATATGGCTACACCTTC. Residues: CASSYLDRGYGYTF.

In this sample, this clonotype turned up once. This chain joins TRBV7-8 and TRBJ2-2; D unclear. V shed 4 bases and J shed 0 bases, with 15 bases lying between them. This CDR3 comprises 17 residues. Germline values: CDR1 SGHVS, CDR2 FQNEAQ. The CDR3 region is CASSSASGVPNTGELFF. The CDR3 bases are TGTGCCAGCAGCTCAGCGTCCGGAGTCCCGAACACCGGGGAGCTGTTTTTT.

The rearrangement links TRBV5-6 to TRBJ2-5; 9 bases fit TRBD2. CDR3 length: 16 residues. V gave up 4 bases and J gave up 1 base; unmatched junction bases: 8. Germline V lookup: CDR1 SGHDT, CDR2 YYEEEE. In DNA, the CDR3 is TGTGCCAGCAGCGCAGGGACTAGCCCGCCCCAAGAGACCCAGTACTTC. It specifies CASSAGTSPPQETQYF.

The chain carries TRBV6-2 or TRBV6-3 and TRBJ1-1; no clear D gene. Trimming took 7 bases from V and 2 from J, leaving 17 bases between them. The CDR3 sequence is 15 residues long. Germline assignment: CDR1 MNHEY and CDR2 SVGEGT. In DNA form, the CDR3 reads TGTGCCAGCACCCAGAGCCGGTCAGGCAACACTGAAGCTTTCTTT. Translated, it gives CASTQSRSGNTEAFF.

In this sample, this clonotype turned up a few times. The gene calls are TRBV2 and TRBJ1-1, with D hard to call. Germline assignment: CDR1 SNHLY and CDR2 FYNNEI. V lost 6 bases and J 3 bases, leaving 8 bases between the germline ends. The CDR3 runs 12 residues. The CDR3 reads CASRGLDTEAFF. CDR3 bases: TGTGCCAGCAGGGGGTTGGACACTGAAGCTTTCTTT.

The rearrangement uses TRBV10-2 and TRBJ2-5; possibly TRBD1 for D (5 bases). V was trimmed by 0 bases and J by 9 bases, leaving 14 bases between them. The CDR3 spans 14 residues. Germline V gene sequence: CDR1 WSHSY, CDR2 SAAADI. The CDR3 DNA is TGCGCCAGCAGTGAGTCGATGCCGGACACGGCCCAGTACTTC. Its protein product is CASSESMPDTAQYF.

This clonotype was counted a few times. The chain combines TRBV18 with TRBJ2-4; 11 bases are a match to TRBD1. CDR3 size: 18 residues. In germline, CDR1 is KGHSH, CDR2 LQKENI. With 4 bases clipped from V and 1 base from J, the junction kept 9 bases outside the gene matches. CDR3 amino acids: CASSLGQGAVVAKNIQYF. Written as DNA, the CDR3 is TGTGCCAGCTCACTCGGACAGGGGGCGGTGGTGGCCAAAAACATTCAGTACTTC.

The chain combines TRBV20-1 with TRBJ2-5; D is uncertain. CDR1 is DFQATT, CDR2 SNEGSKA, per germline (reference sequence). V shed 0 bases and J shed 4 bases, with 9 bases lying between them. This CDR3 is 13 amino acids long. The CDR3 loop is CSARDAQLETQYF. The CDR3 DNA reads TGCAGTGCTAGAGATGCCCAGCTAGAGACCCAGTACTTC.

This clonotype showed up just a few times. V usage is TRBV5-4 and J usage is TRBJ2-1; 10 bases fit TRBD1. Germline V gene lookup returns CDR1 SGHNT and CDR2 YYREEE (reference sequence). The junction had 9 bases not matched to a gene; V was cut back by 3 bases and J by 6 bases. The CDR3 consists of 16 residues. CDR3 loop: CASSSGRDRGSNEQFF. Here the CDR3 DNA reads TGTGCCAGCAGCTCAGGCCGGGACAGGGGTTCCAATGAGCAGTTCTTC.

CDR3 amino acids: CSAGGYEQYF. The CDR3 region has the DNA TGCAGTGCGGGGGGCTACGAGCAGTACTTC. The chain uses TRBV20-1 and TRBJ2-7; D may be TRBD2 (6 bases). Trimming stripped 6 bases from V and 3 bases from J, with 6 bases between. The germline CDR1 and CDR2 sequences are DFQATT and SNEGSKA (reference sequence). This CDR3 contains 10 residues.

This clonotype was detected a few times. The CDR3 sequence is CASSAGWGAAQPQHF. In DNA form, the CDR3 reads TGTGCCAGCAGTGCGGGGTGGGGGGCAGCTCAGCCCCAGCATTTT. The rearrangement joins TRBV25-1 to TRBJ1-5; D possibly corresponds to TRBD1 (6 bases). Germline-derived CDR1 and CDR2 are MGHDK and SYGVNS. CDR3 size: 15 residues. V shed 4 bases and J shed 6 bases, with 16 bases lying between them.

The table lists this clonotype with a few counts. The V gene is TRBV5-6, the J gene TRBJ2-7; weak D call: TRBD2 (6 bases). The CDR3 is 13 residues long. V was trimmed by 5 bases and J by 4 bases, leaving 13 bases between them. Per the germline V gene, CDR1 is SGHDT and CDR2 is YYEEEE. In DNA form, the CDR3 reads TGTGCCAGCAGTTCGGACTACTCGTACGAGCAGTACGTC. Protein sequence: CASSSDYSYEQYV.

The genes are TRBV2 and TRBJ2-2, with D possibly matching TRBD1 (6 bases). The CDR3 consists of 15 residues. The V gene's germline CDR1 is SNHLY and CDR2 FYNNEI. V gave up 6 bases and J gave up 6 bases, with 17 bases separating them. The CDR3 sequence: CASRFQGKRAGELFF. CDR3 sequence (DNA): TGTGCCAGCAGGTTCCAGGGGAAGAGGGCCGGGGAGCTGTTTTTT.

CDR3 in amino acids: CASRKGGVQETQYF. DNA for the CDR3: TGTGCCAGCAGGAAAGGCGGGGTCCAAGAGACCCAGTACTTC. The chain couples TRBV11-1 to TRBJ2-5, with D perhaps TRBD2 (6 bases). The V end lost 6 bases, the J end lost 1 base, and 12 bases lay between the germline ends. The CDR3 runs 14 residues. Per the germline V gene, CDR1 is SGHAT and CDR2 is FQDESV (reference sequence).

CDR3 sequence reads: CSVVGQGAVNTEAFF. CDR3 DNA sequence: TGCAGCGTTGTCGGCCAGGGCGCGGTGAACACTGAAGCTTTCTTT. V is TRBV29-1 and J is TRBJ1-1; D may be TRBD1 (5 bases). Per the germline V gene, CDR1 is SQVTM and CDR2 is ANQGSEA. V dropped 4 bases and J dropped 0 bases, with 15 bases sitting between them. The CDR3 spans 15 residues.

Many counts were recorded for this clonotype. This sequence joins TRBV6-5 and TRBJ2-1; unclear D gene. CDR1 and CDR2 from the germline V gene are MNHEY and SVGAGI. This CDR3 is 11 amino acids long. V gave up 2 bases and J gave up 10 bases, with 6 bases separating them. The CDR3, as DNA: TGTGCCAGCAGTTACGCTGGCGAGCAGTTCTTC. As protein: CASSYAGEQFF.

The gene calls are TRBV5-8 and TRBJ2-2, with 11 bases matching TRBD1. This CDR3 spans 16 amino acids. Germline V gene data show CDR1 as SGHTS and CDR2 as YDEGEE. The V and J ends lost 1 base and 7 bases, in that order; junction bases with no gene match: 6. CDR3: CASSLWTGGGFGELFF. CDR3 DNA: TGTGCCAGCAGCTTGTGGACAGGGGGCGGATTCGGGGAGCTGTTTTTT.

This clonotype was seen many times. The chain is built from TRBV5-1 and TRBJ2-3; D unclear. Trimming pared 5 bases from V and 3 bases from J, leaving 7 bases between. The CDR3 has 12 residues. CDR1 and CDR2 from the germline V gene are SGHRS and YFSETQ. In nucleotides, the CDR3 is TGCGCCAGCAGGCAGGAGACAGATACGCAGTATTTT. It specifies CASRQETDTQYF.

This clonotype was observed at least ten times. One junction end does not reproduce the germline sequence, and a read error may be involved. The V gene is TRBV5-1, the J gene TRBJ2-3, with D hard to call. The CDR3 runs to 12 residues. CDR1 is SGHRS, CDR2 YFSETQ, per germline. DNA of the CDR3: TGTGCCAGCAGTTTAACCGCAGATACGCAGTATTTT. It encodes CASSLTADTQYF.

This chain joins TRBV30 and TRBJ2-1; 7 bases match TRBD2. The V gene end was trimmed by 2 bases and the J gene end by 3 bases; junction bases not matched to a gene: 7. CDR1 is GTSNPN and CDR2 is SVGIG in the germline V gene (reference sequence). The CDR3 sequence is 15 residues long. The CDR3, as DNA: TGTGCCTGGAGTAGGCTAGCGGCCAGCTACAATGAGCAGTTCTTC. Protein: CAWSRLAASYNEQFF.